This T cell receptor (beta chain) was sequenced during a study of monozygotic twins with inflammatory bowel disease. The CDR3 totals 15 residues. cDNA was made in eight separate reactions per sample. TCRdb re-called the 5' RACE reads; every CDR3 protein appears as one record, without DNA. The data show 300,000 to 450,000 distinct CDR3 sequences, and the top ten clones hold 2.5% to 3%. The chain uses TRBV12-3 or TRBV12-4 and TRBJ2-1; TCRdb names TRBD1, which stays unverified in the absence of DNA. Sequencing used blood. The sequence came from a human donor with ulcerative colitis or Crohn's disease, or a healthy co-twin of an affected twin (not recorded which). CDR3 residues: CASQGAGAVYNEQFF.